Sequencing of this T cell receptor (beta chain) was carried out in a study of T cells in Graves' hyperthyroidism and ophthalmopathy. Study information: Staff took peripheral blood when the initial diagnosis was made, before any treatment began.

Study results and caveats: A model using 13 V-J features told ophthalmopathy apart from stable hyperthyroidism.

Uncontrolled infection, other autoimmune disease, pregnancy or lactation disqualified patients from enrolment. Initially, at the first diagnosis of hyperthyroidism and before any ophthalmopathy symptoms, blood was sampled. To note about this clonotype: Its antigen is unidentified.

The germline CDR1 and CDR2 sequences are SQVTM and ANQGSEA. The trim removed 6 bases at V and 4 bases at J, leaving 3 bases unmatched. CDR3 length equals 13 residues. Researchers amplified the TCR beta CDR3 regions from RNA transcripts. HTBI primers were employed in a first-round RT-PCR of the TCR CDR3. TCRdb fed the multiplex PCR reads into MiXCR, producing one record per CDR3 protein. The sample shows 600,000 to 850,000 distinct CDR3 sequences, about 19% of them seen only once. Material for sequencing was blood. The chain has TRBV29-1 and TRBJ2-1; 10 positions agree with TRBD1. The TCR was taken from a woman aged 45 to 65 with Graves' hyperthyroidism that later progressed to Graves' ophthalmopathy. The CDR3 sequence is CSVAGQGYNEQFF. CDR3 bases: TGCAGCGTGGCGGGACAGGGGTACAATGAGCAGTTCTTC.